The T cell receptor beta chain under discussion was sequenced for a study of shared clonotypes between healthy human individuals. On the study more broadly: The cohort comprised a couple of women and a few men. Their ages spanned 18 to 49 years. Study-wide results and caveats: When compared with the clonotypes that were shared by all four sorted-subset donors, the non-shared clonotypes turned out to have lower generation probabilities.

Worth noting for this clone: Its specificity is unknown. Other DNA sequences in this sample translate to the same CDR3.

Produced via immunoSEQ multiplex PCR; TCRdb's table is partial and in-frame only. The data contain roughly 2.1 million clones, approximately 94% of them singletons. Naive CD8 cells lacked CD45RO, underwent positive selection for CCR7 and left out terminally differentiated effector memory CD45RA+ cells. There were only Caucasian adults among the donors, and all lived in Nashville, Tennessee. The source material was naive CD8+ T cells from PBMCs. The sequence came from a man between 18 and 29 years old in good health. Some clones in this sample may be carry-over from other donors' samples.

The CDR3 sequence is CASSFSGSYEQYF. In DNA, the CDR3 is TGTGCCAGCAGTTTTTCAGGTTCCTACGAGCAGTACTTC. V is TRBV27 and J is TRBJ2-7; D remains ambiguous. The length of the CDR3 is 13 residues. V shed 3 bases and J shed 1 base, with 7 bases lying between them. Per the germline V gene, CDR1 is MNHEY and CDR2 is SMNVEV (reference sequence).